This passage covers 19 T cell receptor beta chains from one sample sequenced in a study of blood T cell repertoires in COVID-19. The data were produced by immunoSEQ multiplex PCR, yet TCRdb's version contains in-frame clones alone and is incomplete. The sample lists just over 300,000 clones; about 90% were seen once. The sample taken for sequencing was peripheral blood. The source of these receptors is a woman in her thirties with COVID-19, enrolled during active disease.

The rearrangement uses TRBV6-5 and TRBJ1-2; D remains ambiguous. Deletions cut 2 bases from V and 8 bases from J, with 15 bases between. Per the germline V gene, CDR1 is MNHEY and CDR2 is SVGAGI. The CDR3 is 14 residues long. Here the CDR3 reads CASSYGAGLQGYTF. The DNA for the CDR3 is TGTGCCAGCAGTTACGGCGCGGGGTTGCAGGGCTACACCTTC.

The chain has TRBV6-5 and TRBJ1-5; 9 positions agree with TRBD1. V dropped 5 bases and J dropped 5; count of bases not matched to a gene: 4. The CDR3 extends over 14 amino acids. Germline CDR1 reads MNHEY; CDR2 reads SVGAGI. In DNA form, the CDR3 reads TGTGCCAGCAGTCCCAGGACAGGGGATCAGCCCCAGCATTTT. It codes for CASSPRTGDQPQHF.

The chain couples TRBV7-2 to TRBJ2-3; D might be TRBD2 (6 bases). CDR1 is SGHTA and CDR2 is FQGNSA in the germline V gene. CDR3 length equals 15 residues. Trimming took off 4 bases at V and 5 bases at J, with 16 bases between the two ends. The CDR3 here is CASSSTGGREDTQYF. The CDR3 region has the DNA TGTGCCAGCAGCTCCACCGGTGGGCGGGAAGATACGCAGTATTTT.

The gene calls are TRBV27 and TRBJ2-1; D possibly corresponds to TRBD2 (5 bases). The CDR3 consists of 14 residues. The V and J ends lost 8 bases and 0 bases respectively, with 11 bases between them. Germline V gene lookup returns CDR1 MNHEY and CDR2 SMNVEV (reference sequence). CDR3 region: CASRYSGSYNEQFF. As DNA, the CDR3 is TGTGCCAGCCGTTACAGCGGCTCCTACAATGAGCAGTTCTTC.

The chain recombines TRBV27 with TRBJ2-7; 11 nucleotides agree with TRBD1. V was clipped by 5 bases and J by 5 bases; unmatched bases: 8. In germline, CDR1 is MNHEY, CDR2 SMNVEV (reference sequence). The CDR3 is 15 residues long. The CDR3 DNA sequence: TGTGCCAGCAGTCCCAGGACAGGGGGCTACAACGAGCAGTACTTC. Its protein is CASSPRTGGYNEQYF.

The CDR3 nucleotides read TGCGCCAGCAGCTTGTTCTTCAATGAGCAGTTCTTC. Its translation: CASSLFFNEQFF. This sequence joins TRBV5-1 and TRBJ2-1; D gene uncertain. V was trimmed by 1 base and J by 6 bases, leaving 5 bases between them. Germline V gene data show CDR1 as SGHRS and CDR2 as YFSETQ. The CDR3 loop spans 12 amino acids.

The chain joins TRBV21-1 to TRBJ2-3; the table's D call, TRBD2, was not checked against the DNA. TRBV21-1 is marked as a pseudogene. This CDR3 is 14 amino acids long. CDR3 coding DNA: TGTGCCAGCAGCGCGACTACTCTCACAGATACGCAGTATTTT. Its protein product is CASSATTLTDTQYF.

This rearrangement joins TRBV19 to TRBJ1-6; D possibly corresponds to TRBD1 (5 bases). The V gene's germline CDR1 is LNHDA and CDR2 SQIVND (reference sequence). Trimming removed 3 bases at V and 7 bases at J, with 13 bases between. This CDR3 is 15 amino acids long. The CDR3 coding sequence is TGTGCCAGTAGTATGATTCAGGGTGGCAATTCACCCCTCCACTTT. This encodes CASSMIQGGNSPLHF.

This chain connects TRBV5-4 to TRBJ2-1, with a tentative D call TRBD2 (6 bases). Trimming removed 3 bases from V and 10 bases from J, with 11 bases in between. The CDR3 sequence is 12 residues long. Germline V gene sequence: CDR1 SGHNT, CDR2 YYREEE (reference sequence). This chain's CDR3 is CASSWGVEEQFF. CDR3 bases: TGTGCCAGCAGCTGGGGGGTGGAAGAGCAGTTCTTC.

J is TRBJ2-2 and V is TRBV11-2, with 9 bases lining up with TRBD1. Trimming removed 6 bases from V and 4 bases from J; junction bases left unmatched: 12. The CDR3 spans 17 residues. Germline lookup yields CDR1 SGHAT and CDR2 FQNNGV. CDR3 amino acids: CASRNTNRGHITGELFF. Here the CDR3 DNA reads TGTGCCAGCAGAAACACTAACAGGGGGCATATCACCGGGGAGCTGTTTTTT.

The chain couples TRBV9 to TRBJ2-3; D remains ambiguous. The CDR3 has 15 residues. The ends were cut back, 0 bases at V and 0 bases at J, with 8 bases in the middle. Germline V lookup: CDR1 SGDLS, CDR2 YYNGEE. This CDR3 reads CASSVEPASTDTQYF. CDR3 in DNA: TGTGCCAGCAGCGTAGAGCCCGCAAGCACAGATACGCAGTATTTT.

The chain carries TRBV18 and TRBJ2-5, with 7 bases lining up with TRBD2. This CDR3 region has 13 residues. The J segment lost 4 bases and the V segment lost 4 bases, leaving 3 bases of the junction unmatched. Germline values: CDR1 KGHSH, CDR2 LQKENI. The CDR3 loop reads CASSLGLGETQYF. As DNA, the CDR3 is TGTGCCAGCTCACTCGGACTAGGAGAGACCCAGTACTTC. Drawing the rest from reference TRBV18 and TRBJ2-5, the complete variable domain is NAGVMQNPRHLVRRRGQEARLRCSPMKGHSHVYWYRQLPEEGLKFMVYLQKENIIDESGMPKERFSAEFPKEGPSILRIQQVVRGDSAAYFCASSLGLGETQYFGPGTRLLVL.

This clone was observed a handful of times. In DNA, the CDR3 is TGCGCCAGCAGCTTGGCCAATAGACAGGGGGCGAACACTGAAGCTTTCTTT. Translation gives CASSLANRQGANTEAFF. The J gene is TRBJ1-1, the V gene TRBV5-1; 10 bases map to TRBD1. CDR1 is SGHRS and CDR2 is YFSETQ in the germline V gene. Germline trimming cut 0 bases from V and 1 base from J; bases unmatched to any gene: 6. CDR3 length equals 17 residues.

The chain joins TRBV30 to TRBJ2-7; 11 bases agree with TRBD1. The CDR3 sequence is 15 residues long. V dropped 1 base and J dropped 7; count of bases not matched to a gene: 9. The germline V gene encodes CDR1 GTSNPN and CDR2 SVGIG (reference sequence). CDR3 sequence: CAWSGTGGGTWEQYF. For the CDR3, the DNA is TGTGCCTGGAGTGGGACAGGGGGCGGTACTTGGGAGCAGTACTTC.

V and J are TRBV24-1 and TRBJ1-1, with TRBD1 identical over 8 bases. Germline V gene sequence: CDR1 KGHDR, CDR2 SFDVKD. J gave up 1 base and V 4 bases, and 4 bases lay outside the gene matches. This CDR3 is 15 amino acids long. The CDR3 region has the DNA TGTGCCACCAGTGACCCCGGGACAGGGAACACTGAAGCTTTCTTT. It specifies CATSDPGTGNTEAFF.

This sequence joins TRBV6-5 and TRBJ1-2, with 7 positions matching TRBD1. V lost 8 bases, J lost 2 bases, and 8 bases stayed unmatched. The CDR3 totals 14 residues. The germline gives CDR1 MNHEY, CDR2 SVGAGI. The CDR3 spells CASGLGGQNYGYTF. CDR3 in DNA: TGTGCCAGCGGGTTGGGGGGACAGAACTATGGCTACACCTTC.

The chain is built from TRBV19 and TRBJ1-1; TRBD1 agrees at 9 bases. The CDR3 sequence is 16 residues long. V shed 7 bases, J shed 4 bases, and the junction held 13 bases outside the gene matches. CDR1 is LNHDA, CDR2 SQIVND, per germline (reference sequence). The CDR3 here is CASTRGDRGVSTEAFF. Written as DNA, the CDR3 is TGTGCCAGTACCAGGGGTGACAGGGGGGTGAGCACTGAAGCTTTCTTT.

The chain couples TRBV6-1 to TRBJ2-3; 8 bases map to TRBD2. Germline-derived CDR1 and CDR2 are MNHNS and SASEGT. The CDR3 spans 18 residues. The J segment lost 4 bases and the V segment lost 3 bases, leaving 15 bases of the junction unmatched. CDR3 protein: CASSETKSGGPGPDTQYF. The CDR3 coding sequence is TGTGCCAGCAGTGAGACTAAGTCGGGGGGGCCCGGGCCAGATACGCAGTATTTT.

The V call is TRBV7-9, the J call TRBJ2-5; TRBD1 aligns across 10 bases. This CDR3 has 15 amino acids. V was clipped by 3 bases and J by 8 bases; unmatched bases: 9. Germline V gene data show CDR1 as SEHNR and CDR2 as FQNEAQ (reference sequence). The CDR3 sequence is CASSFAGTGAPTQYF. The DNA for the CDR3 is TGTGCCAGCAGCTTTGCCGGGACAGGGGCACCCACCCAGTACTTC.